Here is one T cell receptor (beta chain) with its context. What it recognizes is unknown. Terminally differentiated effector memory CD45RA+ cells were left out of the naive CD8 fraction, which was CD45RO-negative and positively selected for CCR7. Healthy and HIV-negative, the adult donors had no recent acute infections or vaccinations. The sample comes from a study of shared clonotypes between healthy human individuals. On the study more broadly: The cohort comprised a couple of women and a few men. Their ages spanned 18 to 49 years. Broader study findings: Only blood was sampled, and tissue TCR repertoires likely differ from blood ones.

Produced via immunoSEQ multiplex PCR; TCRdb's table is partial and in-frame only. The sample gives about 820,000 clones, 80% to 95% of which show up once; around 24% is in the top ten. Trimming removed 2 bases from V and 0 bases from J, with 10 bases in between. The CDR3 extends over 15 amino acids. Germline V gives CDR1 MGHRA, CDR2 YSYEKL. The sequenced sample consisted of naive CD8+ T cells sorted from blood. The V and J genes are TRBV4-1 and TRBJ2-5, with a tentative D call TRBD2 (7 bases). The receptor was derived from a man aged 25 to 40 in good health. CDR3 amino acids: CASSQRGGDQETQYF. DNA of the CDR3: TGCGCCAGCAGCCAAAGGGGGGGGGACCAAGAGACCCAGTACTTC.